This passage covers 17 T cell receptor beta chains from one sample sequenced in a study of blood T cell repertoires in COVID-19. TCRdb keeps only in-frame clones here, not all; method: immunoSEQ multiplex PCR. The repertoire holds around 400,000 clones, with around 87% as singletons. Sequenced sample: peripheral blood. The receptors derive from a woman in her 30s with COVID-19, enrolled during active disease.

The genes are TRBV5-5 and TRBJ1-6, with unresolved D. CDR1 is SGHKS and CDR2 is YYEKEE in the germline V gene (reference sequence). The CDR3 has 15 amino acids. Trimming removed 4 bases from V and 7 bases from J, with 15 bases in between. In DNA, the CDR3 is TGTGCCAGCAGCGTTGGACGGGAAGGGAATTCACCCCTCCACTTT. It yields the protein CASSVGREGNSPLHF.

CDR3 sequence: CSVAPRDATDTQYF. As DNA, the CDR3 is TGCAGCGTTGCGCCGCGGGACGCCACAGATACGCAGTATTTT. The chain couples TRBV29-1 to TRBJ2-3; possible D gene TRBD2, 6 bases. This CDR3 has 14 residues. V gave up 4 bases and J gave up 2 bases, with 13 bases separating them. The germline CDR1 and CDR2 sequences are SQVTM and ANQGSEA.

This clone has at least ten counts. The rearrangement joins TRBV4-1 to TRBJ1-2, with D perhaps matching TRBD1 (5 bases). The CDR3 has 15 residues. Germline CDR1 MGHRA, CDR2 YSYEKL. Trimming stripped 2 bases from V and 0 bases from J, with 10 bases between. In DNA form, the CDR3 reads TGCGCCAGCAGCCAATTCTTGACAGCTAACTATGGCTACACCTTC. Encoded protein: CASSQFLTANYGYTF.

The chain uses TRBV10-3 and TRBJ2-7; 9 bases are shared with TRBD2. V lost 6 bases and J lost 5; bases outside the gene matches: 8. The CDR3 runs 14 residues. Germline V gives CDR1 ENHRY, CDR2 SYGVKD. The CDR3 DNA reads as TGTGCCATCAGCACTAGGACTAGCGACCACGAGCAGTACTTC. Protein sequence: CAISTRTSDHEQYF.

The chain carries TRBV5-6 and TRBJ2-1, with 12 bases fitting TRBD2. Germline V gives CDR1 SGHDT, CDR2 YYEEEE. The CDR3 contains 16 residues. Trimming cost V 1 base and J 9 bases; bases outside gene matches: 8. CDR3 in DNA: TGTGCCAGCAGCTTGTTTGGCAGACTAGCGGGAGTTGAGCAGTTCTTC. Translating gives CASSLFGRLAGVEQFF. Complete variable domain (other parts from reference TRBV5-6 and TRBJ2-1): DAGVTQSPTHLIKTRGQQVTLRCSPKSGHDTVSWYQQALGQGPQFIFQYYEEEERQRGNFPDRFSGHQFPNYSSELNVNALLLGDSALYLCASSLFGRLAGVEQFFGPGTRLTVL.

The V call is TRBV28, the J call TRBJ1-3; D gene ambiguous. This CDR3 spans 14 amino acids. Per germline, CDR1 MDHEN and CDR2 SYDVKM. V lost 7 bases to trimming and J lost 0 bases, with 10 bases between them. For the CDR3, the DNA is TGTGCCAGCACCTTGTTCGGCTCTGGAAACACCATATATTTT. Encoded protein: CASTLFGSGNTIYF.

CDR3 DNA sequence: TGTGCCAGCAGCCGAAGACTAGCGGGAGTCAATGAGCAGTTCTTC. Translating gives CASSRRLAGVNEQFF. V gene TRBV9 combines with J gene TRBJ2-1, with 12 bases that match TRBD2. Germline-derived CDR1 and CDR2 are SGDLS and YYNGEE. This CDR3 region has 15 residues. The ends lost 4 bases at V and 6 bases at J; junction bases unmatched: 5.

This chain links TRBV28 with TRBJ1-5; D not resolved. This CDR3 comprises 12 residues. Germline V gene data show CDR1 as MDHEN and CDR2 as SYDVKM. The V and J ends lost 4 bases and 6 bases respectively, with 7 bases between them. The CDR3 region is CASSSSLQPQHF. CDR3 nucleotides: TGTGCCAGCAGTTCTAGCCTTCAGCCCCAGCATTTT.

This chain uses TRBV2 with TRBJ1-1, with D perhaps matching TRBD1 (5 bases). This CDR3 contains 11 residues. Germline values: CDR1 SNHLY, CDR2 FYNNEI. Between the trimmed V and J ends, which lost 11 bases and 5 bases, there was a span of 12 bases. The CDR3 sequence: CAGQLGTEAFF. The CDR3 nucleotides are TGTGCCGGACAACTTGGGACTGAAGCTTTCTTT.

V gene TRBV7-2 combines with J gene TRBJ1-6; TRBD1 matches at 7 bases. The V gene end was trimmed by 5 bases and the J gene end by 3 bases; junction bases not matched to a gene: 1. The CDR3 spans 14 residues. CDR1 is SGHTA and CDR2 is FQGNSA in the germline V gene. In DNA form, the CDR3 reads TGTGCCAGCAGCCGGGACAGCTATAATTCACCCCTCCACTTT. Protein product: CASSRDSYNSPLHF.

J is TRBJ2-1 and V is TRBV7-2; 7 bases line up with TRBD1. This CDR3 is built from 16 residues. Germline CDR1 and CDR2: SGHTA and FQGNSA. J was trimmed by 3 bases and V by 5 bases; bases with no gene match: 10. As DNA, the CDR3 is TGTGCCAGCAGCCCGGTCCCGGGACAGTACTACAATGAGCAGTTCTTC. This codes for CASSPVPGQYYNEQFF.

The chain joins TRBV9 to TRBJ2-3; 8 bases align to TRBD2. Germline V CDR1 and CDR2: SGDLS, YYNGEE. This CDR3 is 17 amino acids long. Germline trimming cut 4 bases from V and 4 bases from J; bases unmatched to any gene: 14. The CDR3 bases are TGTGCCAGCAGCCCCCGCGGGGCGCGGGAGGTAGCAGATACGCAGTATTTT. It yields the protein CASSPRGAREVADTQYF.

This sequence joins TRBV7-9 and TRBJ2-2, with a possible D match to TRBD2 (5 bases). This CDR3 has 15 amino acids. Germline CDR1 and CDR2: SEHNR and FQNEAQ (reference sequence). V was pared by 5 bases and J by 4 bases, with 14 bases between. CDR3 sequence: CASSQTGSSTGELFF. The CDR3 DNA follows: TGTGCCAGCAGCCAAACGGGGAGTTCCACCGGGGAGCTGTTTTTT.

The rearrangement joins TRBV18 to TRBJ2-3; 7 bases map to TRBD1. J was trimmed by 3 bases and V by 4 bases; bases with no gene match: 7. The CDR3 contains 15 residues. Germline V gene sequence: CDR1 KGHSH, CDR2 LQKENI. CDR3 nucleotides: TGTGCCAGCTCACGAGGGACAGTCGAAACAGATACGCAGTATTTT. This sequence encodes CASSRGTVETDTQYF.

CDR3 coding DNA: TGTGCCAGCAGCATTACCAGGACAGGGTTGAACACTGAAGCTTTCTTT. This sequence encodes CASSITRTGLNTEAFF. The V gene is TRBV5-6, the J gene TRBJ1-1; 8 bases are a match to TRBD1. The CDR3 spans 16 residues. Germline loops: CDR1 SGHDT, CDR2 YYEEEE. V lost 4 bases, J lost 0 bases, and 8 bases stayed unmatched.

This clone has only a few counts. The chain is built from TRBV9 and TRBJ1-6; weak D call: TRBD1 (6 bases). The CDR3 sequence is 17 residues long. CDR1 SGDLS and CDR2 YYNGEE come from the germline V gene. V dropped 3 bases and J dropped 9 bases, with 22 bases sitting between them. The chain's CDR3 is CASSAAPGQGRGSPLHF. CDR3 in DNA: TGTGCCAGCAGCGCGGCCCCAGGGCAGGGGAGAGGTTCACCCCTCCACTTT. Drawing the rest from reference TRBV9 and TRBJ1-6, the complete variable domain is DSGVTQTPKHLITATGQRVTLRCSPRSGDLSVYWYQQSLDQGLQFLIQYYNGEERAKGNILERFSAQQFPDLHSELNLSSLELGDSALYFCASSAAPGQGRGSPLHFGNGTRLTVT.

The CDR3 nucleotides read TGCAGCGTTGCCCCCAGGGGCGTCTACACTGAAGCTTTCTTT. Translated: CSVAPRGVYTEAFF. This chain joins TRBV29-1 and TRBJ1-1, with D possibly being TRBD1 (6 bases). Germline CDR1 reads SQVTM; CDR2 reads ANQGSEA. CDR3 size: 14 residues. Trimming took off 4 bases at V and 3 bases at J, with 15 bases between the two ends.